These 9 T cell receptor beta chains were all obtained from the same sample, sequenced in a study of OX40 agonist ivuxolimab in advanced cancers. Only in-frame clones appear in the TCRdb table, and some are missing; sequencing was by immunoSEQ multiplex PCR. The sample yields approximately 50,000 clones, roughly nine tenths seen once. The input for sequencing was CD4+ or CD8+ T cells sorted from blood, taken in a trial of the OX40 agonist ivuxolimab. The receptors stem from an adult with an advanced solid tumor such as melanoma, head and neck, liver or kidney cancer.

This rearrangement joins TRBV6-5 to TRBJ2-3; weak D call: TRBD1 (6 bases). V lost 6 bases and J 4 bases, leaving 17 bases between the germline ends. CDR3 length equals 15 residues. Germline CDR1 is MNHEY and CDR2 is SVGAGI. CDR3 coding DNA: TGTGCCAGCAGCCTGGGACAACGGGTCGCAGATACGCAGTATTTT. Its protein product is CASSLGQRVADTQYF.

This sequence joins TRBV29-1 and TRBJ1-2; TRBD1 matches at 9 bases. The junction had 3 bases not matched to a gene; V was cut back by 1 base and J by 3 bases. The CDR3 spans 14 residues. Germline values: CDR1 SQVTM, CDR2 ANQGSEA. The CDR3 protein is CSVEGDRVDYGYTF. DNA of the CDR3: TGCAGCGTTGAAGGGGACAGGGTAGACTATGGCTACACCTTC.

The chain carries TRBV21-1 and TRBJ2-3; the D segment call TRBD1 is taken from the table without a DNA check. TRBV21-1 is described as a pseudogene. The CDR3 spans 15 residues. The CDR3 DNA sequence: TGTGCCAGCAGGACAATTAACAGGGTCTTAGGTACGCAGTATTTT. Amino acids: CASRTINRVLGTQYF.

This chain links TRBV28 with TRBJ2-2, with D perhaps matching TRBD2 (6 bases). The germline V gene has CDR1 MDHEN and CDR2 SYDVKM. The ends were cut back, 2 bases at V and 1 base at J, with 11 bases in the middle. The CDR3 sequence is 16 residues long. The CDR3 coding sequence is TGTGCCAGCAGTTTAGGCGGGAAAGGGAACACCGGGGAGCTGTTTTTT. Translating gives CASSLGGKGNTGELFF. The full variable domain, its missing parts supplied by reference TRBV28 and TRBJ2-2, is DVKVTQSSRYLVKRTGEKVFLECVQDMDHENMFWYRQDPGLGLRLIYFSYDVKMKEKGDIPEGYSVSREKKERFSLILESASTNQTSMYLCASSLGGKGNTGELFFGEGSRLTVL.

This sequence joins TRBV5-1 and TRBJ2-1; 8 bases line up with TRBD1. The CDR3 contains 21 residues. Germline CDR1 is SGHRS and CDR2 is YFSETQ. J gave up 0 bases and V 5 bases, and 22 bases lay outside the gene matches. CDR3 in amino acids: CASSWGRRGLPYTFSYNEQFF. The CDR3 coding sequence is TGCGCCAGCAGTTGGGGGCGCAGGGGGCTTCCTTACACTTTCTCCTACAATGAGCAGTTCTTC.

The chain couples TRBV9 to TRBJ1-1; 7 nucleotides agree with TRBD1. The germline V gene encodes CDR1 SGDLS and CDR2 YYNGEE. CDR3 size: 15 residues. Trimming cost V 4 bases and J 7 bases; bases outside gene matches: 13. The CDR3 is CASSPQAGGSSEAFF. DNA of the CDR3: TGTGCCAGCAGCCCTCAGGCAGGGGGTTCGAGTGAAGCTTTCTTT.

J is TRBJ2-2 and V is TRBV5-6, with 11 positions matching TRBD2. With 0 bases clipped from V and 7 bases from J, the junction kept 2 bases outside the gene matches. This CDR3 comprises 15 residues. Germline CDR1 SGHDT, CDR2 YYEEEE. CDR3 coding DNA: TGTGCCAGCAGCTTGGGTGGGACTAGCGGCGGGGAGCTGTTTTTT. Residues: CASSLGGTSGGELFF.

The rearrangement links TRBV14 to TRBJ1-3, with D hard to call. Germline loops: CDR1 SGHDN, CDR2 FVKESK. The CDR3 totals 16 residues. Trimming pared 0 bases from V and 0 bases from J, leaving 9 bases between. CDR3 DNA: TGTGCCAGCAGCCAAGATGGCAGTTACTCTGGAAACACCATATATTTT. This translates into CASSQDGSYSGNTIYF.

The chain uses TRBV6-1 and TRBJ1-2; tentatively, D is TRBD1 (6 bases). The length of the CDR3 is 15 residues. Trimming cost V 0 bases and J 8 bases, with 16 bases left between them. Germline loops: CDR1 MNHNS, CDR2 SASEGT. CDR3 DNA sequence: TGTGCCAGCAGTGAAGCGACCTGGGGGGGCTTAGGCTACACCTTC. This encodes CASSEATWGGLGYTF.